Following are 25 T cell receptor beta chains from one sample sequenced in a study of response to subunit inactivated influenza vaccine. TCRdb analysed the RT-PCR reads with MiXCR anew, one entry per CDR3 protein. The table shows 800,000 to 1,000,000 distinct CDR3 sequences, with roughly 20% occurring only once. The sequenced sample was PBMCs from blood, obtained about 5 days after vaccination. These receptor sequences come from a man aged 45-60 years who received an inactivated influenza vaccine.

This clonotype was seen only a few times. The genes are TRBV20-1 and TRBJ1-6, with D perhaps matching TRBD1 (6 bases). Germline CDR1 DFQATT, CDR2 SNEGSKA (reference sequence). Deletions cut 0 bases from V and 9 bases from J, with 15 bases between. The length of the CDR3 is 15 residues. CDR3: CSARDGTTNSSPLHF. As DNA, the CDR3 is TGCAGTGCTAGAGATGGGACAACAAATAGTTCACCCCTCCACTTT.

This clonotype was seen more than once but under ten times. The chain couples TRBV7-6 to TRBJ2-7, with unresolved D. The length of the CDR3 is 15 residues. Trimming took 1 base from V and 3 from J, leaving 13 bases between them. Germline loops: CDR1 SGHVS, CDR2 FNYEAQ. As DNA, the CDR3 is TGTGCCAGCAGCTTAGAACCTACTACCCGCTACGAGCAGTACTTC. Translation: CASSLEPTTRYEQYF.

This clonotype has a handful of counts. V usage is TRBV6-1 and J usage is TRBJ2-1; tentatively, D is TRBD2 (6 bases). There are 15 residues in the CDR3. Per the germline V gene, CDR1 is MNHNS and CDR2 is SASEGT. Trimming shortened V by 5 bases and J by 8 bases, and 19 bases separated the two germline ends. CDR3 region: CASSPTELAGDEQFF. The CDR3 DNA sequence: TGTGCCAGCAGTCCAACGGAACTAGCCGGGGATGAGCAGTTCTTC.

This clonotype was seen a handful of times. J is TRBJ2-5 and V is TRBV6-1; 15 bases map to TRBD2. Germline CDR1 and CDR2: MNHNS and SASEGT. V lost 9 bases to trimming and J lost 3 bases; unmatched junction nucleotides: 8. This CDR3 is 16 amino acids long. CDR3 region: CARGTSGRIRKETQYF. DNA of the CDR3: TGTGCCAGGGGGACTAGCGGGAGGATAAGGAAAGAGACCCAGTACTTC.

The chain recombines TRBV7-2 with TRBJ2-7, with 9 bases lining up with TRBD1. This CDR3 is built from 14 residues. Losses at the gene ends were 4 bases for V and 7 bases for J; bases not matched to a gene: 8. Germline V gene data show CDR1 as SGHTA and CDR2 as FQGNSA. The CDR3 DNA reads as TGTGCCAGCAGCTCCTCCGGGACAGGGTGGGAGCAGTACTTC. Its protein is CASSSSGTGWEQYF.

Only a few counts were recorded for this clonotype. The gene calls are TRBV19 and TRBJ2-2; unclear D gene. The CDR3 is 16 amino acids. V was cut by 0 bases and J by 8 bases, with 16 bases left in between. Germline values: CDR1 LNHDA, CDR2 SQIVND (reference sequence). Here the CDR3 reads CASSIEEFGPAGELFF. In DNA form, the CDR3 reads TGTGCCAGTAGTATAGAGGAATTTGGGCCGGCGGGGGAGCTGTTTTTT.

The gene calls are TRBV11-2 and TRBJ2-1; perhaps TRBD2 as D (6 bases). The V and J ends lost 5 bases and 12 bases respectively, with 20 bases between them. Looked up from germline, CDR1 is SGHAT and CDR2 is FQNNGV. This CDR3 is built from 14 residues. CDR3: CASSPPGSPAGQFF. For the CDR3, the DNA is TGTGCCAGCAGCCCCCCCGGGAGTCCCGCAGGGCAGTTCTTC.

This clonotype was seen a few times. This rearrangement joins TRBV6-2 or TRBV6-3 to TRBJ1-1; the D is unclear. The germline V gene encodes CDR1 MNHEY and CDR2 SVGEGT. V lost 2 bases to trimming and J lost 5 bases, with 9 bases between them. The CDR3 contains 13 residues. CDR3 DNA sequence: TGTGCCAGCAGTTACGGCCTAGGGACTGAAGCTTTCTTT. Its translation: CASSYGLGTEAFF.

This chain uses TRBV30 with TRBJ1-2; D unresolved. Germline loops: CDR1 GTSNPN, CDR2 SVGIG (reference sequence). V was trimmed by 2 bases and J by 2 bases, leaving 12 bases between them. There are 14 residues in the CDR3. The CDR3 coding sequence is TGTGCCTGGAGTCTAATGGAAACCAACTATGGCTACACCTTC. It is translated as CAWSLMETNYGYTF.

The chain uses TRBV6-1 and TRBJ2-7; D perhaps matches TRBD2 (5 bases). From germline, CDR1 is MNHNS and CDR2 SASEGT. The CDR3 consists of 14 residues. Trimming cost V 0 bases and J 4 bases, with 10 bases left between them. The CDR3 nucleotides are TGTGCCAGCAGTGAAGCGGGGAGAGGGTACGAGCAGTACTTC. It translates to CASSEAGRGYEQYF.

The chain joins TRBV24-1 to TRBJ2-5; D possibly corresponds to TRBD1 (6 bases). The CDR3 is 13 residues long. V was clipped by 11 bases and J by 2 bases, with 14 bases between them. CDR1 and CDR2 (germline): KGHDR, SFDVKD. The CDR3 loop is CANYRETQETQYF. CDR3 DNA sequence: TGTGCCAACTACAGGGAAACGCAAGAGACCCAGTACTTC.

This chain joins TRBV5-1 and TRBJ2-3; 16 nucleotides align to TRBD2. This CDR3 spans 19 amino acids. Germline-derived CDR1 and CDR2 are SGHRS and YFSETQ. V shed 4 bases and J 3 bases; nucleotides not matched to a gene: 11. DNA for the CDR3: TGCGCCAGCAGCACGGGACTAGCGGGAGGGCCGGGGTCAACAGATACGCAGTATTTT. Its protein is CASSTGLAGGPGSTDTQYF.

In its sample, this clonotype was seen a few times. The chain couples TRBV20-1 to TRBJ2-7; 10 bases match TRBD1. This CDR3 has 15 amino acids. CDR1 DFQATT and CDR2 SNEGSKA come from the germline V gene (reference sequence). V dropped 1 base and J dropped 2; count of bases not matched to a gene: 5. The CDR3 DNA is TGCAGTGCTAGAGTTGCCGGGACAGGGGCCTACGAGCAGTACTTC. It translates to CSARVAGTGAYEQYF.

This clonotype was counted at least ten times. V is TRBV4-2 and J is TRBJ1-1; 8 nucleotides align to TRBD1. CDR3 length: 15 amino acids. Germline V CDR1 and CDR2: LGHNA, YNFKEQ. Germline trimming cut 4 bases from V and 1 base from J; bases unmatched to any gene: 5. The CDR3 is CASSPGGTGNTEAFF. CDR3 nucleotides: TGTGCCAGCAGCCCAGGAGGGACAGGGAACACTGAAGCTTTCTTT.

This chain connects TRBV20-1 to TRBJ2-1; D is unclear. The V end was cut by 8 bases, the J end by 6 bases, with 8 bases between. CDR3 size: 10 residues. The germline CDR1 and CDR2 sequences are DFQATT and SNEGSKA (reference sequence). This CDR3 reads CSLRPNEQFF. The CDR3, as DNA: TGCAGTCTACGCCCCAATGAGCAGTTCTTC.

The rearrangement uses TRBV10-3 and TRBJ1-5; the D is unclear. CDR1 and CDR2 (germline): ENHRY, SYGVKD. There are 13 residues in the CDR3. Trimming took off 8 bases at V and 7 bases at J, with 15 bases between the two ends. The CDR3 DNA follows: TGTGCCATCTGGGAGGGTTCTTTACAGCCCCAGCATTTT. Amino acid sequence: CAIWEGSLQPQHF.

This clonotype was seen more than once but under ten times. The gene calls are TRBV12-3 or TRBV12-4 and TRBJ2-1; maybe TRBD2 (7 bases). Trimming shortened V by 2 bases and J by 3 bases, and 11 bases separated the two germline ends. The CDR3 is 15 amino acids. This CDR3 is CASSLRGAHYNEQFF. The CDR3 DNA reads TGTGCCAGCAGTTTACGGGGGGCCCACTACAATGAGCAGTTCTTC.

This clonotype was observed at least ten times. The V and J genes are TRBV3-1 and TRBJ2-2; the D gene is possibly TRBD2 (7 bases). In germline, CDR1 is LGHDT, CDR2 YNNKEL (reference sequence). V shed 4 bases and J shed 5 bases, with 14 bases lying between them. The CDR3 is made up of 15 amino acids. The CDR3, as DNA: TGTGCCAGCAGCCCCGGGGGGCGTCGGACCGGGGAGCTGTTTTTT. Translated, it gives CASSPGGRRTGELFF.

This clonotype was seen more than once but under ten times. V and J are TRBV7-9 and TRBJ2-3, with 8 bases fitting TRBD2. Germline values: CDR1 SEHNR, CDR2 FQNEAQ (reference sequence). The CDR3 has 16 residues. With V trimmed by 5 bases and J by 2 bases, 9 bases remained unmatched. The CDR3 nucleotides are TGTGCCAGCAGCCCAAGGGGGACTAGGGACACAGATACGCAGTATTTT. Protein sequence: CASSPRGTRDTDTQYF.

This clonotype was detected only a few times. This chain joins TRBV20-1 and TRBJ2-7; D is undetermined. Trimming took 0 bases from V and 9 from J, leaving 6 bases between them. The CDR3 is 10 amino acids. The germline CDR1 and CDR2 sequences are DFQATT and SNEGSKA (reference sequence). The CDR3 DNA reads TGCAGTGCTAGAGAATCCCGGCAGTACTTC. Translated, it gives CSARESRQYF.

The chain links TRBV12-3 or TRBV12-4 to TRBJ1-6; D gene ambiguous. The V end lost 5 bases, the J end lost 8 bases, and 13 bases lay between the germline ends. This CDR3 is 14 amino acids long. This chain's CDR3 is CASSSSIRDSPLHF. In nucleotides, the CDR3 is TGTGCCAGCAGTAGTTCTATCCGTGATTCACCCCTCCACTTT.

This clonotype was counted between two and nine times. The rearrangement links TRBV29-1 to TRBJ2-5, with 10 bases lining up with TRBD2. The CDR3 is 15 residues long. CDR1 is SQVTM and CDR2 is ANQGSEA in the germline V gene. The ends lost 4 bases at V and 3 bases at J; junction bases unmatched: 8. The CDR3 here is CSVAASGRGEETQYF. CDR3 nucleotide sequence: TGCAGCGTTGCGGCTAGCGGGAGAGGAGAAGAGACCCAGTACTTC.

This clonotype was counted between two and nine times. The chain joins TRBV5-1 to TRBJ2-1, with 14 positions matching TRBD2. CDR3 length equals 16 residues. Germline CDR1 and CDR2: SGHRS and YFSETQ. The V segment lost 3 bases and the J segment 10 bases; nucleotides outside the gene matches: 9. This CDR3 is CASSYTGTSGSAEQFF. CDR3 nucleotide sequence: TGCGCCAGCAGCTATACCGGGACTAGCGGGAGTGCGGAGCAGTTCTTC.

This chain links TRBV7-6 with TRBJ2-1; D possibly corresponds to TRBD2 (5 bases). Germline V CDR1 and CDR2: SGHVS, FNYEAQ. Trimming removed 0 bases at V and 7 bases at J, with 10 bases between. CDR3 length: 14 amino acids. The CDR3 region has the DNA TGTGCCAGCAGCTTAGCGGGCTGGAGGAATGAGCAGTTCTTC. Residues: CASSLAGWRNEQFF. Based on the CDR3 plus reference TRBV7-6 and TRBJ2-1, the full variable domain is GAGVSQSPRYKVTKRGQDVALRCDPISGHVSLYWYRQALGQGPEFLTYFNYEAQQDKSGLPNDRFSAERPEGSISTLTIQRTEQRDSAMYRCASSLAGWRNEQFFGPGTRLTVL.

The chain is built from TRBV2 and TRBJ2-7; TRBD1 matches at 7 bases. V trimming: 5 bases; J trimming: 2 bases; junction bases outside the gene matches: 12. This CDR3 is 16 amino acids long. Germline V lookup: CDR1 SNHLY, CDR2 FYNNEI. Written as DNA, the CDR3 is TGTGCCAGCAGTTTCCCACCCGACAGGGAAGCCTACGAGCAGTACTTC. This encodes CASSFPPDREAYEQYF.